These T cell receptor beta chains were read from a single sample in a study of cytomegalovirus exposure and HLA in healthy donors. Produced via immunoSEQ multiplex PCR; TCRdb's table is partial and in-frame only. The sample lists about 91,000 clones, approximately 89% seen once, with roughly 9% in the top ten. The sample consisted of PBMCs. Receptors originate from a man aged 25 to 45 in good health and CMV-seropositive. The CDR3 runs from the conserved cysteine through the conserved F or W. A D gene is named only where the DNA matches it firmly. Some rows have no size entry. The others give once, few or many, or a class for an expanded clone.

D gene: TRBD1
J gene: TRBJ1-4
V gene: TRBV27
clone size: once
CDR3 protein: CASTGTGWEKLFF
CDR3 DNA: TGTGCCAGCACCGGGACAGGTTGGGAAAAACTGTTTTTT

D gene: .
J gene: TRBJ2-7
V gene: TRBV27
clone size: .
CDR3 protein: CASSFAPDSFYEQYF
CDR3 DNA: TGTGCCAGCAGTTTCGCCCCGGACAGTTTCTACGAGCAGTACTTC

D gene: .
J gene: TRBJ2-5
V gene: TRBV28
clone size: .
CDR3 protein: CASRLQGQETQYF
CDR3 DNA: TGTGCCAGCAGACTCCAGGGCCAAGAGACCCAGTACTTC

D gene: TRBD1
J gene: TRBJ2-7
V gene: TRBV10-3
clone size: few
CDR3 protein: CAIGTDRYEQYF
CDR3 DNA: TGTGCCATCGGGACAGATCGCTACGAGCAGTACTTC

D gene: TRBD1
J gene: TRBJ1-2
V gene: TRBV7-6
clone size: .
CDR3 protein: CASSTPGQGGGYTF
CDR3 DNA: TGTGCCAGCAGCACTCCGGGACAGGGAGGAGGCTACACCTTC

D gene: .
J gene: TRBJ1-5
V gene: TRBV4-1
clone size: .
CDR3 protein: CASSRNTGFSNQPQHF
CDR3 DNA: TGCGCCAGCAGCCGAAACACAGGGTTCAGCAATCAGCCCCAGCATTTT

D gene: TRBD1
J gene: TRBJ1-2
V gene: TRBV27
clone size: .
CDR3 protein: CASSFPRDRTNYGYTF
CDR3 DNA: TGTGCCAGCAGTTTTCCTCGGGACAGAACTAACTATGGCTACACCTTC

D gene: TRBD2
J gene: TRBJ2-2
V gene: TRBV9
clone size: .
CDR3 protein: CASSVGTSGRGSGELFF
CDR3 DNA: TGTGCCAGCAGCGTAGGAACTAGCGGGAGAGGGTCCGGGGAGCTGTTTTTT

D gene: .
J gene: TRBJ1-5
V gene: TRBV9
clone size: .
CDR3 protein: CASSVGGSGNQPQHF
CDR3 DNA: TGTGCCAGCAGCGTAGGGGGCTCGGGCAATCAGCCCCAGCATTTT

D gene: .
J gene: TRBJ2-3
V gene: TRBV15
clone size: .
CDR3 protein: CATSRENTDTQYF
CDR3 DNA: TGTGCCACCAGCAGGGAGAACACAGATACGCAGTATTTT

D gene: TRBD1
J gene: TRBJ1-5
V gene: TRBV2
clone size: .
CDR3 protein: CASRRTGGSGNQPQHF
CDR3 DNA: TGTGCCAGCAGACGGACAGGGGGTAGTGGCAATCAGCCCCAGCATTTT

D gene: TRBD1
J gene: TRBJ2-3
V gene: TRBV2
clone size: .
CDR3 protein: CASSDEGADFTDTQYF
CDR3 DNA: TGTGCCAGCAGTGATGAGGGGGCGGACTTCACAGATACGCAGTATTTT

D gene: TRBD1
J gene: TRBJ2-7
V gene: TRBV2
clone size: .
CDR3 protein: CASLLQGNYEQYF
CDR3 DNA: TGTGCCAGCTTATTACAGGGGAACTACGAGCAGTACTTC

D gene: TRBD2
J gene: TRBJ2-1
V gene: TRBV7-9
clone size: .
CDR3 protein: CASSPNRVGLASYNEQFF
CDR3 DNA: TGTGCCAGCAGCCCAAATAGAGTCGGACTAGCTTCGTACAATGAGCAGTTCTTC

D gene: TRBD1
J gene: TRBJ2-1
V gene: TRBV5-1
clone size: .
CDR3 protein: CASSSIGTEGDEQFF
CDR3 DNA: TGCGCCAGCAGCTCAATCGGGACAGAAGGCGATGAGCAGTTCTTC

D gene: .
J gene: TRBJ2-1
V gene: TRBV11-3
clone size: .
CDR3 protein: CASSLAGNNEQFF
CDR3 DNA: TGTGCCAGCAGCTTAGCGGGGAACAATGAGCAGTTCTTC

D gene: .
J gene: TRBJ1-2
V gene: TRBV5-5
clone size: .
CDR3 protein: CASTAGSMVYGYTF
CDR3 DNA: TGTGCCAGCACGGCAGGGTCTATGGTCTATGGCTACACCTTC

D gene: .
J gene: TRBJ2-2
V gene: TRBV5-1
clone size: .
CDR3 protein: CASSLQGGVSSGELFF
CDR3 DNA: TGCGCCAGCAGCTTGCAGGGCGGCGTGAGTAGCGGGGAGCTGTTTTTT

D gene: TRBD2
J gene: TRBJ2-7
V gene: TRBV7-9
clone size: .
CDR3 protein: CASSLVSGRANYEQYF
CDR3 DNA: TGTGCCAGCAGCTTAGTAAGCGGGAGGGCCAACTACGAGCAGTACTTC

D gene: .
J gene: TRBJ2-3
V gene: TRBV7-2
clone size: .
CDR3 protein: CASSRTKADTQYF
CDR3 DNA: TGTGCCAGCAGCCGTACAAAAGCGGATACGCAGTATTTT

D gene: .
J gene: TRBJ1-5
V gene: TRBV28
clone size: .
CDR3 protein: CASITGRNQPQHF
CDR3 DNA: TGTGCCAGTATTACAGGGCGTAATCAGCCCCAGCATTTT

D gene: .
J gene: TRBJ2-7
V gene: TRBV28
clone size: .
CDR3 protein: CASSFGHTSYEQYF
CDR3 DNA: TGTGCCAGCAGTTTCGGACATACCTCCTACGAGCAGTACTTC

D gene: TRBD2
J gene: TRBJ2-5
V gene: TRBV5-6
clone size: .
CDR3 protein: CASRTSGQETQYF
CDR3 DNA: TGTGCCAGCAGAACTAGCGGTCAAGAGACCCAGTACTTC

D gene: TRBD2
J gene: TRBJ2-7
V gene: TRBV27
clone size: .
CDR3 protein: CASSLSIAGGYEQYF
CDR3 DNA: TGTGCCAGCAGTTTATCGATAGCGGGAGGGTACGAGCAGTACTTC

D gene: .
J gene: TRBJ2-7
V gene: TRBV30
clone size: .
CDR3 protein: CAWSVAHPGGEQYF
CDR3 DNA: TGTGCCTGGAGTGTAGCGCACCCCGGAGGGGAGCAGTACTTC

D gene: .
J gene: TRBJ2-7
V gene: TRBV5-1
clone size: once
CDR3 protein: CASSLNRDHEQYF
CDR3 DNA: TGCGCCAGCAGCTTGAACAGGGACCACGAGCAGTACTTC

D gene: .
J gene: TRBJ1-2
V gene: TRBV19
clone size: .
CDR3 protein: CASKGGDYGYTF
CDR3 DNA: TGTGCCAGTAAAGGGGGTGACTATGGCTACACCTTC